This T cell receptor beta chain is drawn from a study of human T cells and chemical hapten exposure. This sample's time point: patch test 2, 6 weeks after DPC sensitization. This sample's treatment: therapeutic diphenylcyclopropenone sensitization with weekly scalp DPC. Whole blood, unfractionated, served as the material for total RNA extraction. The V gene's germline CDR1 is SGHAT and CDR2 FQDESV (reference sequence). The CDR3 is 15 residues long. V was trimmed by 1 base and J by 5 bases, leaving 13 bases between them. TCRdb re-analysed the RACE reads in MiXCR, keeping a single row per CDR3 protein. In the table there are fewer than 150,000 distinct CDR3 sequences, around 11% of which are singletons. This clonotype occurred a few times.

Sequencing was performed on whole blood, taken in connection with sensitization to the hapten diphenylcyclopropenone (DPC). This receptor was obtained from a woman between 45 and 60 years old with alopecia areata. Some clones in this sample may be carry-over from other donors' samples. The chain combines TRBV11-1 with TRBJ2-3, with no clear D. The CDR3, as DNA: TGTGCCAGCAGCTTAGAGGGCCCTCCTCTAGATACGCAGTATTTT. Its translation: CASSLEGPPLDTQYF. Supplemented by reference TRBV11-1 and TRBJ2-3, the full variable domain reads EAEVAQSPRYKITEKSQAVAFWCDPISGHATLYWYRQILGQGPELLVQFQDESVVDDSQLPKDRFSAERLKGVDSTLKIQPAELGDSAMYLCASSLEGPPLDTQYFGPGTRLTVL.